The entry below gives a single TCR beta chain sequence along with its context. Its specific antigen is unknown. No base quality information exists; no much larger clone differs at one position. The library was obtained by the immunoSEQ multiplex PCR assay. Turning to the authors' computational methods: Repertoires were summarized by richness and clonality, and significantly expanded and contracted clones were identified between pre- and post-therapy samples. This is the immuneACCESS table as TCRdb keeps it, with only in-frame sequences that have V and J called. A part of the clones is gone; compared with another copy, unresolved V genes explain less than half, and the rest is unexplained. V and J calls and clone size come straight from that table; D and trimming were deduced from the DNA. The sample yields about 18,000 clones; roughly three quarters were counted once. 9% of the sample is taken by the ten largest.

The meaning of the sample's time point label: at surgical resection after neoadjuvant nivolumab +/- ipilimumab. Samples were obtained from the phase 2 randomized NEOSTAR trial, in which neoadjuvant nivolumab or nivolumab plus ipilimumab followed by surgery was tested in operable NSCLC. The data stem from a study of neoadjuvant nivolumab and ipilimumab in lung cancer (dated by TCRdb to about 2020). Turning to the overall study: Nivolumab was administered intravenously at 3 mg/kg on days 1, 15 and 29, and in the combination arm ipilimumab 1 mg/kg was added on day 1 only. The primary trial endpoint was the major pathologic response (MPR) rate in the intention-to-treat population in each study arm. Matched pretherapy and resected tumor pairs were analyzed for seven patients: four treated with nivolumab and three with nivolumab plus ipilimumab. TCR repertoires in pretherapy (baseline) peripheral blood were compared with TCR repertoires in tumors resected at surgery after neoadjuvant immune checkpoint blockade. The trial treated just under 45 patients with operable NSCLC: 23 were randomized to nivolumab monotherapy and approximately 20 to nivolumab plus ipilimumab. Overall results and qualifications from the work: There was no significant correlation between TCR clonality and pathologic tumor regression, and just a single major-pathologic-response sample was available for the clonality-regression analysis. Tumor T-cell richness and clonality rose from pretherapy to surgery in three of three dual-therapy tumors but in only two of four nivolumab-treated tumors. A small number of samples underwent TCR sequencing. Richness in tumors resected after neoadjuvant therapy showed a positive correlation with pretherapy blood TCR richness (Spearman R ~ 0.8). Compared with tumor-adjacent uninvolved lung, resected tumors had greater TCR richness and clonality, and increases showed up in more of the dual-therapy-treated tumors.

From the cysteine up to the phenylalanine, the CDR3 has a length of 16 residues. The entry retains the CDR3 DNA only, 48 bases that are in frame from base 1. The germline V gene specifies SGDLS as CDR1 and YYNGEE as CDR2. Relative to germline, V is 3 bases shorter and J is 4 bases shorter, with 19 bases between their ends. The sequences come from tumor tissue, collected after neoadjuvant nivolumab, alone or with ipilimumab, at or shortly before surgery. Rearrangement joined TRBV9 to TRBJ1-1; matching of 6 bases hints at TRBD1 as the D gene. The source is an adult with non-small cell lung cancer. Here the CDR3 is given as CASSANRDKRRTEAFF. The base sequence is TGTGCCAGCAGCGCAAACCGGGACAAGAGACGCACTGAAGCTTTCTTT.